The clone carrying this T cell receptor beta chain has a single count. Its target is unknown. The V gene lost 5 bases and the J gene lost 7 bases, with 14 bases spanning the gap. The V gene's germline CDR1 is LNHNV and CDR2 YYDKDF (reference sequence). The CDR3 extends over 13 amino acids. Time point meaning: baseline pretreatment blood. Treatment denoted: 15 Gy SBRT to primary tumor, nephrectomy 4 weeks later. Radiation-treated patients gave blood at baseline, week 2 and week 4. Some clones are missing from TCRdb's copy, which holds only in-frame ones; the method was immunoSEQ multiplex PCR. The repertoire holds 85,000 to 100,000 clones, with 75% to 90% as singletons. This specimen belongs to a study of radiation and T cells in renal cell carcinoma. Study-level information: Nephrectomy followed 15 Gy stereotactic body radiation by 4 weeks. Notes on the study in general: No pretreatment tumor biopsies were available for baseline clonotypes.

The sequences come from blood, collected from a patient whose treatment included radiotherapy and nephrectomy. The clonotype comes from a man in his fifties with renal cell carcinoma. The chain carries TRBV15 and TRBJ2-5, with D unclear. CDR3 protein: CATSGPGRVTQYF. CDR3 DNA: TGTGCCACCAGCGGACCCGGGCGTGTGACCCAGTACTTC.